The source of this TCR beta chain is a study of T cell repertoires in cytomegalovirus infection. About the research overall: Public TCR beta signatures provided an indication of both CMV infection and a matching HLA type. Findings and limits, study-wide: Within the response measured ex vivo, HLA-C-restricted CMV-specific TCR beta clonotypes were dominant.

This CDR3 contains 15 residues. Germline V lookup: CDR1 SGHDN, CDR2 FVKESK. Trimming at V came to 2 bases and at J to 3 bases, leaving 6 bases not matched to a gene. With regard to this clonotype: Its antigen is unidentified.

TCRdb itself ran the reads through MiXCR, one entry per CDR3 protein. The sample records roughly 200,000 distinct CDR3 sequences, 8.5% to 10% being singletons. The clonotype was recovered from a human donor in good health (CMV status not recorded). Some clones in this sample may be carry-over from other donors' samples. Material for sequencing was PBMCs. The chain combines TRBV14 with TRBJ1-1; 7 bases map to TRBD1. The DNA of the CDR3 is TGTGCCAGCAGCCAAACGACAGGGATCTACACTGAAGCTTTCTTT. As protein: CASSQTTGIYTEAFF.